This T cell receptor beta chain was profiled in a study of T cells after yellow fever vaccination. Study results and caveats: FACS-sorted repertoires could contain abundant clonotypes contaminating from the bulk population. Relatively few clonotypes were ones that appeared in both CD4 and CD8 compartments.

This CDR3 spans 15 amino acids. This clonotype was recorded a few times. Its antigen is undetermined. TCRdb re-derived calls from the 5' RACE reads in MiXCR, one entry per CDR3 protein. Seen here are some 560,000 distinct CDR3 sequences, about a sixth observed once, and the top ten hold roughly a sixth. The clonotype was recovered from a man aged 18 to 29 who received the YFV17D yellow fever vaccine. The sample consisted of PBMCs, taken less than 6 days after the first yellow fever vaccination. The V gene is TRBV21-1, the J gene TRBJ1-5; the D call in the table, TRBD1, was not verified against the DNA. TRBV21-1 is labeled a pseudogene. As DNA, the CDR3 is TGTGCCAGCAGCAAGCCCGGGGAGATGAGTCAGCCCCAGCATTTT. It yields the protein CASSKPGEMSQPQHF.